This T cell receptor (beta chain) was captured in a study of shared clonotypes between healthy human individuals. V dropped 5 bases and J dropped 0; count of bases not matched to a gene: 4. This CDR3 region has 15 residues. Germline CDR1 reads SGHRS; CDR2 reads YFSETQ. The repertoire was sequenced with immunoSEQ multiplex PCR; TCRdb's copy has only in-frame clones and lacks some. The repertoire includes about a million clones, around 77% of them detected once, and 0.89% sits in the top ten. The specimen was memory CD4+ T cells from PBMCs. Subset given: CD45RA-negative fraction. The rearrangement joins TRBV5-1 to TRBJ1-2; 10 bases align to TRBD1. This clonotype was sampled from a man in his late teens or twenties in good health. Some clones in this sample may be carry-over from other donors' samples. CDR3: CASRGQGTSNYGYTF. In DNA form, the CDR3 reads TGCGCCAGCAGGGGACAGGGGACCTCTAACTATGGCTACACCTTC.